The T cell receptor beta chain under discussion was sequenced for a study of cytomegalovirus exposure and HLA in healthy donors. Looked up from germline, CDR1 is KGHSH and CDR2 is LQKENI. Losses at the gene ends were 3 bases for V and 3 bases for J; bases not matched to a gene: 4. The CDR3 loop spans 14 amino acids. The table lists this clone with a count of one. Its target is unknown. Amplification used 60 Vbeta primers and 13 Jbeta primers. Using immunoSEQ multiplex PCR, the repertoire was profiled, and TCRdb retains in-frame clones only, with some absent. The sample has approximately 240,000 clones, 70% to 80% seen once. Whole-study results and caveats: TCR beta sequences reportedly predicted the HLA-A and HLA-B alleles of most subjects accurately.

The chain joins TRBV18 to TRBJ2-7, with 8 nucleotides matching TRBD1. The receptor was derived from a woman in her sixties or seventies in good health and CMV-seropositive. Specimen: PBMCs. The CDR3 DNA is TGTGCCAGCTCACCGGGACAGGCTCGCTACGAGCAGTACTTC. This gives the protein CASSPGQARYEQYF.